This T cell receptor beta chain came from a study of blood T cell repertoires in COVID-19. Turning to the study itself: T cells, B-cell-depleted T cells, or PBMCs provided the cDNA or gDNA that served as material.

The method was immunoSEQ multiplex PCR; TCRdb's version includes in-frame clones alone and lacks a portion of them. The sample has around 63,000 clones, approximately 80% seen once; the top ten hold about 7.1%. The sequenced sample was peripheral blood. The clonotype originates from a man in his fifties or sixties with acute or convalescent COVID-19.

The CDR3 loop reads CASSPLTGGNSPLHF. CDR3 sequence (DNA): TGTGCCAGCAGCCCTCTCACAGGGGGTAATTCACCCCTCCACTTT. This chain links TRBV5-6 with TRBJ1-6, with 8 bases identical to TRBD1. The CDR3 contains 15 residues. V trimming: 4 bases; J trimming: 6 bases; junction bases outside the gene matches: 6. Germline V gene data show CDR1 as SGHDT and CDR2 as YYEEEE.